The clone carrying this T cell receptor (beta chain) was detected only a few times. TCR beta libraries were built with iRepertoire HTBI primers and Arm-PCR of CDR3 regions. TCRdb itself ran the multiplex PCR reads through MiXCR, one entry per CDR3 protein. The sample records approximately 290,000 distinct CDR3 sequences, roughly a fifth being singletons. The V end lost 5 bases, the J end lost 5 bases, and 16 bases lay between the germline ends. Germline values: CDR1 ENHRY, CDR2 SYGVKD. The CDR3 is made up of 14 amino acids. Time point meaning: persistent/refractory GD, antithyroid drugs over 5 years with positive TRAb. Making the TCR library involved RNA that had been extracted from PBMCs. The authors drew 9 to 10 milliliters of peripheral blood into EDTA tubes. These data come from a study of regulatory T cells in long-lasting Graves disease.

The receptor was derived from a female donor with Graves disease. The chain employs TRBV10-3 and TRBJ2-7; no firm D call. The material was peripheral blood mononuclear cells (PBMCs), obtained when the disease was refractory, from a patient treated with antithyroid drugs. The CDR3 reads CAISPYGTRNEQYF. The CDR3 DNA reads TGTGCCATCAGTCCCTACGGCACCAGGAACGAGCAGTACTTC.